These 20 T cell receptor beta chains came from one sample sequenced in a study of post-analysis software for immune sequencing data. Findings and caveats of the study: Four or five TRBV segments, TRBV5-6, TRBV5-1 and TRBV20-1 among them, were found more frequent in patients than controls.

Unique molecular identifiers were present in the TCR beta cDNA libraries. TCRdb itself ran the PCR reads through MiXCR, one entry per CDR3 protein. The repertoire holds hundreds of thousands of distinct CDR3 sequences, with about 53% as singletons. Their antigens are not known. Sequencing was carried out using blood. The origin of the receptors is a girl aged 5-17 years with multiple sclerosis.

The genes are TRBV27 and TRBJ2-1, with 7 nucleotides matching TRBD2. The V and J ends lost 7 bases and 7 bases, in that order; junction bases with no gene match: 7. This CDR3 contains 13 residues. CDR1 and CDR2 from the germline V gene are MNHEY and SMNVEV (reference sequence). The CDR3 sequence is CASNDSGKNEQFF. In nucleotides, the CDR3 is TGTGCCAGCAACGACAGCGGGAAGAATGAGCAGTTCTTC.

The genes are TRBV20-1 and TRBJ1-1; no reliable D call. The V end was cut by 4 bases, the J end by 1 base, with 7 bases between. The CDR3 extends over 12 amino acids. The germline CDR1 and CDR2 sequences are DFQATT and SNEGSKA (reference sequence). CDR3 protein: CSAIQGNTEAFF. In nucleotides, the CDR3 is TGCAGTGCTATACAAGGGAACACTGAAGCTTTCTTT.

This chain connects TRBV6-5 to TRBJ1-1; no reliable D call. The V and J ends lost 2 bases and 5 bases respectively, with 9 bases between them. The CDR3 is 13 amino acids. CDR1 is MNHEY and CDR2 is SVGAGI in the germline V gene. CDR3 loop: CASSYALMTEAFF. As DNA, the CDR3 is TGTGCCAGCAGTTACGCTTTAATGACTGAAGCTTTCTTT.

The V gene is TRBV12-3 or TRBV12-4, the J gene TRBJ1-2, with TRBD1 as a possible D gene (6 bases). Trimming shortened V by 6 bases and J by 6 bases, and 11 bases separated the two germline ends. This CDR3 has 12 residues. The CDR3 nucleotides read TGTGCCAGCAGCACAGGGACGCATGGCTACACCTTC. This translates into CASSTGTHGYTF.

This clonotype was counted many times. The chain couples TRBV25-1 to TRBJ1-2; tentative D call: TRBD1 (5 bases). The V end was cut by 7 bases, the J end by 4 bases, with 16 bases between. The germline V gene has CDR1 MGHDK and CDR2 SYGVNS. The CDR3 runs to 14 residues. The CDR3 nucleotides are TGTGCCAGCAACGACGTGGGGGGGACCTATGGCTACACCTTC. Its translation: CASNDVGGTYGYTF.

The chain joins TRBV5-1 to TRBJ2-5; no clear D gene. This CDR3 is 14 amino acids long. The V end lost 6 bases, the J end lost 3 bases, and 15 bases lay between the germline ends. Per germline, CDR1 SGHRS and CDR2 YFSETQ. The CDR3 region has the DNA TGCGCCAGCAAACAAGGAGACGCCAAAGAGACCCAGTACTTC. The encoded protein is CASKQGDAKETQYF.

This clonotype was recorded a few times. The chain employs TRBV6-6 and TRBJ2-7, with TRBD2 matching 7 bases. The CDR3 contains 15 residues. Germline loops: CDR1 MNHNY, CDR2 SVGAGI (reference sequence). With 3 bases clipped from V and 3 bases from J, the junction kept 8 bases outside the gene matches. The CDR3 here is CASSYGGGWIYEQYF. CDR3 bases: TGTGCCAGCAGTTATGGGGGAGGGTGGATCTACGAGCAGTACTTC.

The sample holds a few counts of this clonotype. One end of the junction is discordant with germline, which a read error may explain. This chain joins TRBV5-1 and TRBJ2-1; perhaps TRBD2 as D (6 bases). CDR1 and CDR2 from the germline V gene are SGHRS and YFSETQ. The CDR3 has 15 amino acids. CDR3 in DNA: TGTGCCAGCTCACCACTCGGGAGCTCCTACAATGAGCAGTTCTTC. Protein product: CASSPLGSSYNEQFF.

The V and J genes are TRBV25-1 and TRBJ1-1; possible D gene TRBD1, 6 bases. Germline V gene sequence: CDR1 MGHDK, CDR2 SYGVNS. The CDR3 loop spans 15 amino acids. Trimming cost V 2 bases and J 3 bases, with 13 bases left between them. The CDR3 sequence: CASSERGGHDTEAFF. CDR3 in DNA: TGTGCCAGCAGTGAAAGAGGGGGGCATGACACTGAAGCTTTCTTT.

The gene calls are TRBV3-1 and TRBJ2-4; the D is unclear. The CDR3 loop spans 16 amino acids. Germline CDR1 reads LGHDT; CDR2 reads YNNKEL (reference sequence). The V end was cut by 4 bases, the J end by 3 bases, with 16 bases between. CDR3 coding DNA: TGTGCCAGCAGCCCACCAATGGACGGTTTCAAAAACATTCAGTACTTC. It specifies CASSPPMDGFKNIQYF.

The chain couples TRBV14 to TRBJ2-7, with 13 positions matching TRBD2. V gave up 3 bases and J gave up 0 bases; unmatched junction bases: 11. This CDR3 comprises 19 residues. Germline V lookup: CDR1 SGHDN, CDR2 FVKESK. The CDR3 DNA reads TGTGCCAGCAGCCACACAGGGTCGGGACTAGCGGGGAGCTCCTACGAGCAGTACTTC. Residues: CASSHTGSGLAGSSYEQYF.

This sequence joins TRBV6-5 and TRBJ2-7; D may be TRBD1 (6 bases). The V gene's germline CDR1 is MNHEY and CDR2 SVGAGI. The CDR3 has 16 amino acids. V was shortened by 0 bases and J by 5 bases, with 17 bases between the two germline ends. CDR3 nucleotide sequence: TGTGCCAGCAGTTACTCGATTTTGCAGGGGTCCCACGAGCAGTACTTC. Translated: CASSYSILQGSHEQYF.

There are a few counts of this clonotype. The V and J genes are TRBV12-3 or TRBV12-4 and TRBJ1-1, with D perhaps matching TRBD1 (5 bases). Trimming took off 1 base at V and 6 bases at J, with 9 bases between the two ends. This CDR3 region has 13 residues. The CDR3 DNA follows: TGTGCCAGCAGTTTAGGGGCAGGGTCTGAAGCTTTCTTT. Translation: CASSLGAGSEAFF.

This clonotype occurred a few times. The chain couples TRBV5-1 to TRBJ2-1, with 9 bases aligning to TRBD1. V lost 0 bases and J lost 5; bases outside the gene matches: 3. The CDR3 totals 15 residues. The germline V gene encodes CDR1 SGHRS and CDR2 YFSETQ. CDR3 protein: CASSLEGTGHNEQFF. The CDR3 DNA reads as TGCGCCAGCAGCTTGGAAGGGACAGGGCACAATGAGCAGTTCTTC.

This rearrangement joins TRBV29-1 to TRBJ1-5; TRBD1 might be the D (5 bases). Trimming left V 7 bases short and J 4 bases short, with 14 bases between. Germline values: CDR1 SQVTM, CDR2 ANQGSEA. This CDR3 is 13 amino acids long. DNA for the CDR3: TGCAGCGCCGCACCGGGACCTAATCAGCCCCAGCATTTT. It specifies CSAAPGPNQPQHF.

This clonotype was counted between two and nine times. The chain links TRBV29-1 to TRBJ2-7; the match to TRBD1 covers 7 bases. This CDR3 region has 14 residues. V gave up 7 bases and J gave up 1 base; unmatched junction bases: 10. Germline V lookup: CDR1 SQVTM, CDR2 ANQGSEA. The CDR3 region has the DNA TGCAGCGCTGTACAGGGGATCCCTTCCTACGAGCAGTACTTC. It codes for CSAVQGIPSYEQYF.

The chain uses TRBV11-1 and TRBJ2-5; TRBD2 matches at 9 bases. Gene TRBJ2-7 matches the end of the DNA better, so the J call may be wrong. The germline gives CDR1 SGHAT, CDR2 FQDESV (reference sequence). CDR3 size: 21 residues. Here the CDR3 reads CASSLSLRASGAQRNSYEQYF. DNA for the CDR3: TGTGCCAGCAGCTTATCTCTGAGGGCTAGCGGGGCCCAACGAAACTCCTACGAGCAGTACTTC.

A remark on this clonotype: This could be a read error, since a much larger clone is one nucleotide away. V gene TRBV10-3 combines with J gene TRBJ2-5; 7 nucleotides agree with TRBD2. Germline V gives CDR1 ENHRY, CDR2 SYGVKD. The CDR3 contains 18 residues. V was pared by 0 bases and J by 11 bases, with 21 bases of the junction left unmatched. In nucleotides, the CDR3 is TGTGCCATCAGTGAGTCGATAGGGCGGGGGAACTCCTACAATGAGCAGTACTTC. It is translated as CAISESIGRGNSYNEQYF.

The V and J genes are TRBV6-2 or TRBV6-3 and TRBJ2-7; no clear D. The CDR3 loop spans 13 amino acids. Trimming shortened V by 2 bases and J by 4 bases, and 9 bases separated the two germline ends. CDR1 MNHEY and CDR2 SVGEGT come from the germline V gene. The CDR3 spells CASSYLSFYEQYF. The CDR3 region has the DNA TGTGCCAGCAGTTACCTATCATTTTACGAGCAGTACTTC.

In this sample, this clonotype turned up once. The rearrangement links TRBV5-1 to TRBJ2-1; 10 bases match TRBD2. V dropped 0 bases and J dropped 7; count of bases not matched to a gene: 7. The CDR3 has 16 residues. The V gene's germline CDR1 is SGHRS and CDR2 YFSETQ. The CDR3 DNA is TGCGCCAGCAGCTTGGCCGGGACTAGCGTAAGAAATGAGCAGTTCTTC. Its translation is CASSLAGTSVRNEQFF.